What follows are 9 T cell receptor beta chains derived from one specimen sequenced in a study of T cells of healthy individuals. TCRdb itself ran the 5' RACE reads through MiXCR, one entry per CDR3 protein. The sample holds around 63,000 distinct CDR3 sequences; around 15% are singletons and the top ten take about 4.7%. The receptors here all came from a human donor in good health.

The sample holds a few counts of this clonotype. This chain joins TRBV5-5 and TRBJ2-1; 13 bases align to TRBD2. CDR1 SGHKS and CDR2 YYEKEE come from the germline V gene (reference sequence). The CDR3 extends over 16 amino acids. V was pared by 3 bases and J by 6 bases, with 6 bases of the junction left unmatched. CDR3 nucleotide sequence: TGTGCCAGCAGCTCCTGGACTAGCGGGAGACCCAATGAGCAGTTCTTC. Amino acid sequence: CASSSWTSGRPNEQFF.

By proportion, this clonotype is medium-sized (0.01 to 0.1%). V and J are TRBV10-3 and TRBJ1-5; TRBD1 is a possible D gene (5 bases). Per germline, CDR1 ENHRY and CDR2 SYGVKD. This CDR3 comprises 14 residues. V was pared by 11 bases and J by 2 bases, with 16 bases between. The CDR3 nucleotides are TGTGCCTCGGATACCGGGGACCGCAATCAGCCCCAGCATTTT. Protein product: CASDTGDRNQPQHF.

A few counts support this clonotype. This chain links TRBV3-1 with TRBJ2-5, with D tentatively TRBD1 (6 bases). This CDR3 is built from 13 residues. The V gene's germline CDR1 is LGHDT and CDR2 YNNKEL (reference sequence). Trimming took 0 bases from V and 7 from J, leaving 9 bases between them. For the CDR3, the DNA is TGTGCCAGCAGCCAAGAGGGGGCCTTGACCCAGTACTTC. Amino acids: CASSQEGALTQYF.

V is TRBV5-6 and J is TRBJ2-7; D assignment may be TRBD1 or TRBD2 (7 bases each). Germline V gene sequence: CDR1 SGHDT, CDR2 YYEEEE. V lost 2 bases and J 0 bases, leaving 12 bases between the germline ends. This CDR3 contains 15 residues. CDR3 sequence reads: CASSLAGQYSYEQYF. CDR3 DNA: TGTGCCAGCAGCTTAGCGGGACAGTACTCCTACGAGCAGTACTTC. Using reference TRBV5-6 and TRBJ2-7 for the parts outside the CDR3, the full variable domain is DAGVTQSPTHLIKTRGQQVTLRCSPKSGHDTVSWYQQALGQGPQFIFQYYEEEERQRGNFPDRFSGHQFPNYSSELNVNALLLGDSALYLCASSLAGQYSYEQYFGPGTRLTVT.

Concerning this clonotype itself: Mismatch with germline at one junction end may stem from a read error. The CDR3 region has the DNA TGTGCCAGCAGCCTAGCCGGGACAGGGGGCGCGAACACCATATATTTT. Encoded protein: CASSLAGTGGANTIYF. The V and J genes are TRBV7-2 and TRBJ1-3; 12 bases line up with TRBD1. The CDR3 is made up of 16 amino acids. CDR1 and CDR2 (germline): SGHTA, FQGNSA.

This clonotype was found a few times. This chain joins TRBV11-3 and TRBJ2-1; the D is unclear. This CDR3 has 15 amino acids. V lost 4 bases and J 1 base, leaving 11 bases between the germline ends. Germline CDR1 is SGHNT and CDR2 is YENEEA. DNA of the CDR3: TGTGCCAGCAGCTCCTTTGCGGCTTCCTACAATGAGCAGTTCTTC. As protein: CASSSFAASYNEQFF.

This clonotype turned up a few times. This rearrangement joins TRBV6-2 or TRBV6-3 to TRBJ1-5; D is uncertain. Germline V gives CDR1 MNHEY, CDR2 SVGEGT. The CDR3 sequence is 14 residues long. With 2 bases removed from V and 0 bases from J, the gap between germline ends came to 5 bases. In DNA form, the CDR3 reads TGTGCCAGCAGTTACGGGAGTAGCAATCAGCCCCAGCATTTT. Translating gives CASSYGSSNQPQHF.

V gene TRBV6-5 combines with J gene TRBJ2-7; 9 nucleotides agree with TRBD1. V was clipped by 7 bases and J by 4 bases; unmatched bases: 11. Germline V gives CDR1 MNHEY, CDR2 SVGAGI. This CDR3 is built from 15 residues. CDR3 nucleotides: TGTGCCAGCAACCCAGGAGGGGACAGGGCTTACGAGCAGTACTTC. Protein: CASNPGGDRAYEQYF.

This clonotype was seen many times. The V call is TRBV29-1, the J call TRBJ2-7; 9 bases match TRBD2. V shed 4 bases, J shed 6 bases, and the junction held 10 bases outside the gene matches. Germline V gene lookup returns CDR1 SQVTM and CDR2 ANQGSEA. The CDR3 contains 14 residues. The CDR3 is CSVGTRGAGGEQYF. The CDR3 DNA sequence: TGCAGCGTTGGAACCCGGGGAGCGGGGGGCGAGCAGTACTTC.